The rows below give T cell receptor beta chains drawn from one sample of a study of blood T cell repertoires in COVID-19. Clones were sequenced by immunoSEQ multiplex PCR, and TCRdb holds only the in-frame ones, with some missing. This table has around 78,000 clones, about nine tenths appearing once. Sequences were obtained from peripheral blood. Every receptor here comes from a man aged 45-65 years with active or convalescent COVID-19. Both conserved end residues are part of each CDR3. The D gene is left open where the match is weak. Clone size appears in some rows only: once, few, many, or a class for an expanded clone.

cdr3_length,j_call,d_call,v_call,clone_size,cdr3_nt,cdr3_aa
15,TRBJ2-7,NA,TRBV19,NA,TGTGCCAGTAGTCGACAGCTCGGACAATTCTACGAGCAGTACTTC,CASSRQLGQFYEQYF
15,TRBJ1-6,NA,TRBV11-2,NA,TGTGCCAGCAGCTTGGCCACCGGAAAGGGGTCACCCCTCCACTTT,CASSLATGKGSPLHF
13,TRBJ1-5,TRBD1,TRBV18,NA,TGTGCCAGCTCGGGACAGAGAAATCAGCCCCAGCATTTT,CASSGQRNQPQHF
15,TRBJ2-5,TRBD2,TRBV4-1,NA,TGCGCCAGCAGCCCCTTGAGGGAGGGTATAGAGACCCAGTACTTC,CASSPLREGIETQYF
13,TRBJ2-3,NA,TRBV5-1,NA,TGCGCCAGCAGCTTGGCTGGACTAGATACGCAGTATTTT,CASSLAGLDTQYF
15,TRBJ2-2,NA,TRBV5-4,NA,TGTGCCAGCAGCTTGGCCGGTCAGAACACCGGGGAGCTGTTTTTT,CASSLAGQNTGELFF
16,TRBJ1-3,NA,TRBV4-3,NA,TGCGCCAGCAGCCAGCAACGGACAGTTTCTGGAAACACCATATATTTT,CASSQQRTVSGNTIYF
14,TRBJ2-1,NA,TRBV19,few,TGTGCCAGTAGTATCCAGGGTCCCTACAATGAGCAGTTCTTC,CASSIQGPYNEQFF
16,TRBJ1-1,TRBD1,TRBV7-9,NA,TGTGCCAGCAGTACAAGGGACAGAGGATCCAGGGCTGAAGCTTTCTTT,CASSTRDRGSRAEAFF
15,TRBJ1-5,TRBD1,TRBV19,NA,TGTGCCAGTAGCACGGACAGGGCTCGGAGTCAGCCCCAGCATTTT,CASSTDRARSQPQHF
13,TRBJ2-7,TRBD1,TRBV6-5,once,TGTGCCAGCAGAACCGGGACAGTTTTGGAGCAGTACTTC,CASRTGTVLEQYF
16,TRBJ2-3,NA,TRBV7-9,NA,TGTGCCAGCAGCTTAGGGAACGCACGACTCACAGATACGCAGTATTTT,CASSLGNARLTDTQYF
14,TRBJ1-1,TRBD1,TRBV7-2,NA,TGTGCCAGCAGCCCCAACAGGGGGCGGACTGAAGCTTTCTTT,CASSPNRGRTEAFF
13,TRBJ1-5,NA,TRBV21-1,NA,TGTGCCAGCAGCAACAATAGCAATCAGCCCCAGCATTTT,CASSNNSNQPQHF
16,TRBJ1-1,NA,TRBV5-5,NA,TGTGCCAGCAGCTTGATGGGACAACAACTGAACACTGAAGCTTTCTTT,CASSLMGQQLNTEAFF
15,TRBJ2-1,TRBD2,TRBV7-2,NA,TGTGCCAGCAGCTTAGTTCTTTCGGGGGGCAATGAGCAGTTCTTC,CASSLVLSGGNEQFF
14,TRBJ1-1,NA,TRBV5-6,NA,TGTGCCAGCAGCTGGGACCCCAGGGGAGCTGAAGCTTTCTTT,CASSWDPRGAEAFF
14,TRBJ2-7,TRBD2,TRBV27,NA,TGTGCCAGCAGTTTCCGGCGGGAGGGCTACGAGCAGTACTTC,CASSFRREGYEQYF
14,TRBJ1-1,NA,TRBV29-1,NA,TGCAGCGTTGAGATAACCCCCGGGAACACTGAAGCTTTCTTT,CSVEITPGNTEAFF
17,TRBJ2-3,NA,TRBV2,NA,TGTGCCAGCAGTGTTCAGGACATCCCAGGGCGCACAGATACGCAGTATTTT,CASSVQDIPGRTDTQYF
14,TRBJ1-4,TRBD1,TRBV30,NA,TGTGCCTGGGCTACCGGGACAGGGAGTGAAAAACTGTTTTTT,CAWATGTGSEKLFF
18,TRBJ2-2,TRBD1,TRBV7-2,few,TGTGCCAGCAGCATAAGTGGGGGTGGCAGGGGGCGCCCCGGGGAGCTGTTTTTT,CASSISGGGRGRPGELFF
15,TRBJ2-7,NA,TRBV18,NA,TGTGCCAGCTCACCTAACCTTGATAGTTCCTACGAGCAGTACTTC,CASSPNLDSSYEQYF
16,TRBJ2-1,NA,TRBV4-1,NA,TGCGCCAGCAGCCAAGAGGGGGCAGGGCGTCACAATGAGCAGTTCTTC,CASSQEGAGRHNEQFF
16,TRBJ1-3,NA,TRBV19,NA,TGTGCCAGTAGTCCCGGGACACTCATAGGGGGAAACACCATATATTTT,CASSPGTLIGGNTIYF
15,TRBJ2-2,NA,TRBV28,NA,TGTGCCAGCAGTCATAGACAGGAACGAACCGGGGAGCTGTTTTTT,CASSHRQERTGELFF
16,TRBJ1-6,TRBD1,TRBV4-1,NA,TGCGCCAGCAGCCGGACAGGGAACGGGGTGGATTCACCCCTCCACTTT,CASSRTGNGVDSPLHF
12,TRBJ2-3,NA,TRBV5-1,once,TGCGCCAGCAGCTTGGCCGCGAATACGCAGTATTTT,CASSLAANTQYF
14,TRBJ1-1,TRBD1,TRBV18,once,TGTGCCAGCTCACCTAACAGGGGGCTCGTTGAAGCTTTCTTT,CASSPNRGLVEAFF
16,TRBJ2-5,TRBD1,TRBV5-8,NA,TGTGCCAGCACCTCCCGCGGGACAGGGGGATCAGAGACCCAGTACTTC,CASTSRGTGGSETQYF
17,TRBJ1-3,TRBD1,TRBV28,NA,TGTGCCACCAAGACAGGGGGCGAGCCTTTCTCTGGAAACACCATATATTTT,CATKTGGEPFSGNTIYF
13,TRBJ2-7,TRBD2,TRBV28,NA,TGTGCCAGCAGGGCTAGCGGGACCTACGAGCAGTACTTC,CASRASGTYEQYF
15,TRBJ2-5,NA,TRBV3-1/TRBV3-2,NA,TGTGCCAGCAGCCGGGATCTGCAGGGGATCGGGACCCAGTACTTC,CASSRDLQGIGTQYF
15,TRBJ2-3,TRBD2,TRBV5-4,NA,TGTGCCAGCCGGCCCGGGGTAGCGGGACCAGATACGCAGTATTTT,CASRPGVAGPDTQYF
20,TRBJ1-5,TRBD1,TRBV3-1/TRBV3-2,few,TGTGCCAGCAGTCCAAGGGGTGGGACAGGCCCTGTCTATAGCAATCAGCCCCAGCATTTT,CASSPRGGTGPVYSNQPQHF
16,TRBJ2-7,NA,TRBV4-3,NA,TGCGCCAGCAGCCAAGTCCTACAGGGACCTTTTAACGAGCAGTACTTC,CASSQVLQGPFNEQYF
16,TRBJ2-5,TRBD2,TRBV27,NA,TGTGCCAGCAGTCCTTCCAAGGCGGGGGGGCGGGAGACCCAGTACTTC,CASSPSKAGGRETQYF
15,TRBJ1-1,NA,TRBV6-2/TRBV6-3,NA,TGTGCCAGCAGTACCAGGACTAGTATGAACACTGAAGCTTTCTTT,CASSTRTSMNTEAFF
15,TRBJ2-1,TRBD1,TRBV28,NA,TGTGCCAGCAGTGCCTGGACGGACAGGGGCAGTGAGCAGTTCTTC,CASSAWTDRGSEQFF
12,TRBJ2-1,NA,TRBV2,few,TGTGCCAGCACAAGGGGCCGCAATGAGCAGTTCTTC,CASTRGRNEQFF
15,TRBJ2-7,NA,TRBV10-3,NA,TGTGCCATCCGAGCCACACAAGCGGGTTTATACGAGCAGTACTTC,CAIRATQAGLYEQYF
12,TRBJ2-5,NA,TRBV29-1,NA,TGCAGCGTTGGGGACACCCGAGAGACCCAGTACTTC,CSVGDTRETQYF
13,TRBJ1-6,TRBD1,TRBV6-5,NA,TGTGCCAGCGTTGACAGGGTCAATTCACCCCTCCACTTT,CASVDRVNSPLHF
15,TRBJ1-2,TRBD1,TRBV30,once,TGTGCCTGGAGCCAAAATGGACAGGGGGCAGGGGGCTACACCTTC,CAWSQNGQGAGGYTF
15,TRBJ1-5,TRBD1,TRBV24-1,few,TGTGCCACCAGTGAACGACAGGGAGTGGGGCAGCCCCAGCATTTT,CATSERQGVGQPQHF
15,TRBJ1-1,NA,TRBV7-9,once,TGTGCCAGCAGCTTAGTGGGGCAGGGGAGTACTGAAGCTTTCTTT,CASSLVGQGSTEAFF
14,TRBJ2-5,NA,TRBV9,NA,TGTGCCAGCAGCGCATCTCTGATCGGAGAGACCCAGTACTTC,CASSASLIGETQYF
14,TRBJ2-7,TRBD2,TRBV2,NA,TGTGCCAGCAGTGAAGGTAGCGGGGCATACGAGCAGTACTTC,CASSEGSGAYEQYF
16,TRBJ1-1,NA,TRBV5-1,NA,TGCGCCAGCAGCGGAGGACAGCCTTACCTGAACACTGAAGCTTTCTTT,CASSGGQPYLNTEAFF
18,TRBJ2-3,TRBD2,TRBV9,NA,TGTGCCAGCAGCGTCGGATTAGCGGGGGGGCAGATCACAGATACGCAGTATTTT,CASSVGLAGGQITDTQYF
15,TRBJ1-2,TRBD1,TRBV19,NA,TGTGCCAGTAGTCTCCAGGGGGCGGGTGTCCTTGGCTACACCTTC,CASSLQGAGVLGYTF
17,TRBJ2-2,TRBD2,TRBV3-1/TRBV3-2,NA,TGTGCCAGCAGCCCTAAGAGGGCGGGAGTGAATACCGGGGAGCTGTTTTTT,CASSPKRAGVNTGELFF
15,TRBJ2-3,NA,TRBV6-1,NA,TGTGCCAGCAGTGAAGCGGGGAGAACCACAGATACGCAGTATTTT,CASSEAGRTTDTQYF